This TCR beta chain was observed in a study of technical replicates of blood from a few donors. The CDR3 spans 14 residues. CDR1 MGHRA and CDR2 YSYEKL come from the germline V gene. V gave up 4 bases and J gave up 4 bases, with 10 bases separating them. The assay was immunoSEQ multiplex PCR, and TCRdb's table has in-frame clones only and misses some. Of 65,000 to 80,000 clones detected, 96% appear once; the ten largest clones hold 0.3% to 0.35%. The chain uses TRBV4-1 and TRBJ1-4; D is uncertain. The clonotype was recovered from a human donor in good health. The sample was T cells isolated from PBMCs. The CDR3 sequence is CASSLSGYNEKLFF. The CDR3 DNA reads as TGCGCCAGCAGCCTATCAGGATATAATGAAAAACTGTTTTTT.